This T cell receptor (beta chain) is drawn from a study of blood T cell repertoires in COVID-19. Study-wide background: Researchers got acute and convalescent COVID-19 samples from the United States, Italy and Spain. From T cells, B-cell-depleted T cells, or PBMCs came the material, which was cDNA or gDNA.

Worth noting for this clone: The germline gene is not matched at one end of the junction; a read error may be the cause.

Authors' data handling: Cell counts per sample came from amplifying reference gene primers. This table comes from immunoSEQ multiplex PCR, and its TCRdb copy is limited to in-frame clones, with some not included. V and J calls and clone size come straight from that table; D and trimming were deduced from the DNA. The sample includes 85,000 to 130,000 clones, approximately 88% seen only once; the top ten take under 30%. This clonotype was sampled from a man aged 55 to 70 with acute or convalescent COVID-19. Material: peripheral blood.

CDR3 coding DNA: TGTGCCAGCAGTTTACCGGGGACAGCCACCCTCTTC. It yields the protein CASSLPGTATLF. The chain uses TRBV12-3 or TRBV12-4 and TRBJ1-2; 7 bases line up with TRBD1. The CDR3 is 12 residues long.